The next 11 T cell receptor beta chains were all read from a single sample in a study of T cell responses to AZD1222 COVID-19 vaccine. Data came from immunoSEQ multiplex PCR; TCRdb stores just in-frame clones and leaves some out. The data show approximately 180,000 clones, with over 75% seen just once and around 3% held by the top ten. Sequenced here: peripheral blood, sampled on day 0 of AZD1222 vaccination. Receptor source: an adult in good health.

The chain couples TRBV6-2 or TRBV6-3 to TRBJ2-1; D is perhaps TRBD1 (5 bases). This CDR3 has 14 residues. The V gene lost 2 bases and the J gene lost 5 bases, with 10 bases spanning the gap. CDR1 MNHEY and CDR2 SVGEGT come from the germline V gene. CDR3 bases: TGTGCCAGCAGTTACGCCCCAGGGAACAATGAGCAGTTCTTC. Translating gives CASSYAPGNNEQFF.

The V call is TRBV7-2, the J call TRBJ1-1; a possible D gene is TRBD1 (6 bases). The V end lost 1 base, the J end lost 5 bases, and 11 bases lay between the germline ends. CDR1 SGHTA and CDR2 FQGNSA come from the germline V gene. The CDR3 is 14 residues long. The CDR3 is CASSLGMGTTEAFF. The CDR3 DNA is TGTGCCAGCAGCTTAGGGATGGGGACAACTGAAGCTTTCTTT. Using reference TRBV7-2 and TRBJ1-1 for the parts outside the CDR3, the full variable domain is GAGVSQSPSNKVTEKGKDVELRCDPISGHTALYWYRQSLGQGLEFLIYFQGNSAPDKSGLPSDRFSAERTGGSVSTLTIQRTQQEDSAVYLCASSLGMGTTEAFFGQGTRLTVV.

The rearrangement joins TRBV9 to TRBJ2-6; TRBD1 is a possible D gene (6 bases). The V gene lost 0 bases and the J gene lost 4 bases, with 11 bases spanning the gap. There are 16 residues in the CDR3. Germline CDR1 and CDR2: SGDLS and YYNGEE. The CDR3, as DNA: TGTGCCAGCAGCGTAGATGCAGGGGCGGGGGCCAACGTCCTGACTTTC. Translating it yields CASSVDAGAGANVLTF.

This rearrangement joins TRBV11-3 to TRBJ2-1; D gene unclear. CDR3 length: 13 amino acids. In germline, CDR1 is SGHNT, CDR2 YENEEA. V shed 5 bases and J shed 9 bases, with 14 bases lying between them. The CDR3 sequence is CASSLTSSSEQFF. In DNA, the CDR3 is TGTGCCAGCAGCCTCACGTCATCATCTGAGCAGTTCTTC.

V gene TRBV6-6 combines with J gene TRBJ2-7; 7 bases align to TRBD1. Trimming took 0 bases from V and 7 from J; bases not matched to a gene: 0. This CDR3 has 12 residues. Germline CDR1 MNHNY, CDR2 SVGAGI (reference sequence). CDR3 in amino acids: CASSYSDREQYF. The CDR3 region has the DNA TGTGCCAGCAGTTACTCGGACAGGGAGCAGTACTTC.

The J gene is TRBJ1-5, the V gene TRBV18; D gene unclear. CDR3 length: 12 amino acids. Germline V gives CDR1 KGHSH, CDR2 LQKENI. V lost 3 bases, J lost 10 bases, and 10 bases lay in between. The CDR3 DNA reads TGTGCCAGCTCACCGGGAGGAAGTCCCCAGCATTTT. Protein sequence: CASSPGGSPQHF.

This sequence joins TRBV18 and TRBJ2-7; TRBD2 aligns across 9 bases. The CDR3 is 16 amino acids. The J segment lost 0 bases and the V segment lost 3 bases, leaving 6 bases of the junction unmatched. CDR1 and CDR2 from the germline V gene are KGHSH and LQKENI. CDR3 in DNA: TGTGCCAGCTCACCGTCGAGCGGGGGGACCTCCTACGAGCAGTACTTC. It is translated as CASSPSSGGTSYEQYF.

V is TRBV5-1 and J is TRBJ1-1; D remains unclear. Trimming cost V 0 bases and J 7 bases, with 10 bases left between them. The V gene's germline CDR1 is SGHRS and CDR2 YFSETQ. This CDR3 region has 13 residues. CDR3 bases: TGCGCCAGCAGCTTGGGCGCCGAGGGTGAAGCTTTCTTT. It yields the protein CASSLGAEGEAFF.

J is TRBJ2-7 and V is TRBV5-4; 9 bases are a match to TRBD1. The CDR3 runs 14 residues. Looked up from germline, CDR1 is SGHNT and CDR2 is YYREEE (reference sequence). J gave up 3 bases and V 5 bases, and 6 bases lay outside the gene matches. The DNA of the CDR3 is TGTGCCAGCAGTACGGGACAGGGAATCTACGAGCAGTACTTC. Translating gives CASSTGQGIYEQYF.

The V and J genes are TRBV25-1 and TRBJ1-6; no clear D gene. Germline V gene data show CDR1 as MGHDK and CDR2 as SYGVNS. This CDR3 region has 14 residues. Trimming stripped 6 bases from V and 5 bases from J, with 11 bases between. The DNA for the CDR3 is TGTGCCAGCAGACGGGGTGGAGATAATTCACCCCTCCACTTT. It codes for CASRRGGDNSPLHF.

CDR3 residues: CASNGLTGELFF. In DNA form, the CDR3 reads TGTGCCAGCAACGGGTTGACCGGGGAGCTGTTTTTT. The chain is built from TRBV6-6 and TRBJ2-2; D unclear. Germline V gives CDR1 MNHNY, CDR2 SVGAGI (reference sequence). CDR3 size: 12 residues. Trimming stripped 7 bases from V and 5 bases from J, with 8 bases between.